This is a list of T cell receptor beta chains from one sample in a study of T-cell reconstitution after alpha-beta-depleted transplantation in children. TCRdb recomputed calls from the PCR reads with MiXCR, one row per CDR3 protein. This sample has about 250,000 distinct CDR3 sequences, with roughly a quarter found just once. The material was PBMCs, mostly from graft donor cells, obtained 360 days after TCRalphabeta/CD19-depleted stem cell transplant. The receptors stem from a female patient aged 2-10 years who had a stem cell transplant for congenital amegakaryocytic thrombocytopenia, so the T cells may come from the graft donor. The CDR3 runs from the conserved cysteine through the conserved F or W.

>TRBV7-2|TRBJ2-3
CASSLNSPDTQYF
>TRBV7-2|TRBJ2-5
CASSSMNQETQYF
>TRBV5-1|TRBJ2-1
CASEGTGEVRNEQFF
>TRBV2|TRBJ2-7
CASQSSYNEQYF
>TRBV3-1|TRBJ2-3
CASSGQVSTDTQYF
>TRBV27|TRBJ1-2
CASSLKMKDYGYTF
>TRBV28|TRBJ2-1
CASSFSLAGIHEQFF
>TRBV4-3|TRBJ2-2
CASSQEGSNTGELFF
>TRBV30|TRBJ2-5
CAWKSGGAEETQYF
>TRBV2|TRBJ1-2
CASSETGVEGYTF
>TRBV20-1|TRBJ2-5
CSARSASGYQETQYF
>TRBV6-5|TRBJ1-2
CASSYGPYGYTF
>TRBV20-1|TRBJ2-7
CSANLGTSVSYEQYF
>TRBV5-1|TRBJ2-4
CASSLGNPTAIVDF
>TRBV28|TRBJ2-7
CASSLISGRGTYEQYF
>TRBV30|TRBJ2-2
CAWKGQGHGELFF
>TRBV7-7|TRBJ2-5
CASSSGVAGLQETQYF
>TRBV5-1|TRBJ2-6
CTQAGANVLTF
>TRBV14|TRBJ2-3
CASSQVGRRSTDTQYF
>TRBV7-9|TRBJ1-2
CASSMDRDYGYTF
>TRBV2|TRBJ1-4
CASSVGEKLFF
>TRBV5-1|TRBJ2-2
CASSFGLFHTGELFF
>TRBV5-1|TRBJ2-7
CASSSGTTTYEQYF
>TRBV20-1|TRBJ2-7
CSASFGTGIFEQYF
>TRBV5-1|TRBJ2-7
CASSPTTPYEQYF
>TRBV23-1|TRBJ1-5
CASSHPTSGLYNQPQHF
>TRBV3-1|TRBJ1-1
CASSQTRDTEAFF
>TRBV20-1|TRBJ1-2
CSAPKRGVYGYTF
>TRBV29-1|TRBJ2-5
CSVVLPGTGVETQYF
>TRBV4-2|TRBJ2-1
CASSSQVAGVRTYNEQFF
>TRBV6-1|TRBJ2-2
CASSEFLGTGGELFF